This T cell receptor beta chain was found in a study of blood T cell repertoires in COVID-19. Background on the study: Samples of COVID-19 (acute and convalescent) were obtained from the United States, Italy and Spain. PBMCs, B-cell-depleted T cells, or T cells were the source of the cDNA or gDNA that made up the material.

With 0 bases removed from V and 6 bases from J, the gap between germline ends came to 25 bases. CDR1 and CDR2 (germline): MGHRA, YSYEKL. The CDR3 loop spans 19 amino acids. Methods used by the authors: Cell counts per sample came from amplifying reference gene primers. The table came from immunoSEQ multiplex PCR; TCRdb's copy has only in-frame clones and leaves some out. That table furnishes V, J and clone size, whereas the DNA furnished D and trimming. The data show some 96,000 clones, with roughly nine tenths seen just once and about a tenth held by the top ten. V is TRBV4-1 and J is TRBJ2-3; D is perhaps TRBD2 (7 bases). This sequence was found in a man aged 45-65 years with acute or convalescent COVID-19. The sample was peripheral blood. CDR3 sequence (DNA): TGCGCCAGCAGCCAAGAGGCCAGCGGGACAAAGACCACACACGATACGCAGTATTTT. It specifies CASSQEASGTKTTHDTQYF.